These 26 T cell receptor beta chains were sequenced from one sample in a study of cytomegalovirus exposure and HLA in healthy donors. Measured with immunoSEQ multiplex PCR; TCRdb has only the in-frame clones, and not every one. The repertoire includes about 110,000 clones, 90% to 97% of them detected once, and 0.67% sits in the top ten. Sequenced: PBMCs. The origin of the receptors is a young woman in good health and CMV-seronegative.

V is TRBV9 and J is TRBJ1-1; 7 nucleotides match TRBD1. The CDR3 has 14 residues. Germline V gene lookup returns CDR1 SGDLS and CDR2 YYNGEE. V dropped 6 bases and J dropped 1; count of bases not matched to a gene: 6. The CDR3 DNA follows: TGTGCCAGCACCACGGGGACAGCGAACACTGAAGCTTTCTTT. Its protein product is CASTTGTANTEAFF. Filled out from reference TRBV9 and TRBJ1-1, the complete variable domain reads DSGVTQTPKHLITATGQRVTLRCSPRSGDLSVYWYQQSLDQGLQFLIQYYNGEERAKGNILERFSAQQFPDLHSELNLSSLELGDSALYFCASTTGTANTEAFFGQGTRLTVV.

CDR3 bases: TGTGCCAGTAACCGACAGGGTTGCGCCTATGGCTACACCTTC. This codes for CASNRQGCAYGYTF. The chain is built from TRBV19 and TRBJ1-2; 7 positions match TRBD1. Losses at the gene ends were 7 bases for V and 4 bases for J; bases not matched to a gene: 9. Germline V gene lookup returns CDR1 LNHDA and CDR2 SQIVND (reference sequence). The CDR3 is 14 residues long.

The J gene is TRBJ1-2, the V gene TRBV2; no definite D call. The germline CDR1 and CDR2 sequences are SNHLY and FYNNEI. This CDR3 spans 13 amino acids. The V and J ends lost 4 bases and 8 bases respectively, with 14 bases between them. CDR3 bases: TGTGCCAGCAGTGGTGAAGCGCCGGGGGGCTACACCTTC. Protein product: CASSGEAPGGYTF. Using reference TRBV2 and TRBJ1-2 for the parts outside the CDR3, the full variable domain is EPEVTQTPSHQVTQMGQEVILRCVPISNHLYFYWYRQILGQKVEFLVSFYNNEISEKSEIFDDQFSVERPDGSNFTLKIRSTKLEDSAMYFCASSGEAPGGYTFGSGTRLTVV.

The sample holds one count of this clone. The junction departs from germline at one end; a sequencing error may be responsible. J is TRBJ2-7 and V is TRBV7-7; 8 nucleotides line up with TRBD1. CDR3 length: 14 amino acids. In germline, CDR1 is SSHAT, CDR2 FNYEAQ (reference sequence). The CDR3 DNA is TGTGCTAGCAGCCCCGGGACAGGACCCTACGAGCAGTACTTC. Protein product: CASSPGTGPYEQYF.

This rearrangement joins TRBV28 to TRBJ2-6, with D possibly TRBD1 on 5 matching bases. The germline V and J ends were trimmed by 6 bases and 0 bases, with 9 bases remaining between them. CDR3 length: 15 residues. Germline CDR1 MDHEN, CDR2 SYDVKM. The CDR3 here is CASRPDSSGANVLTF. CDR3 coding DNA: TGTGCCAGCAGGCCCGACAGCTCTGGGGCCAACGTCCTGACTTTC.

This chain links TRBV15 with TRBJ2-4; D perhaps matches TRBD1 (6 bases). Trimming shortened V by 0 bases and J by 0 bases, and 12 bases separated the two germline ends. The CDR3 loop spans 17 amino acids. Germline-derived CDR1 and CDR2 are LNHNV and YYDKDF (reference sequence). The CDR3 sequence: CATSRDPGDVAKNIQYF. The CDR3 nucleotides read TGTGCCACCAGCAGAGATCCAGGGGACGTAGCCAAAAACATTCAGTACTTC.

CDR3 residues: CASSPEGRAGGTQYF. The CDR3 DNA sequence: TGTGCCAGCTCACCAGAGGGACGGGCCGGGGGGACCCAGTACTTC. The gene calls are TRBV18 and TRBJ2-5; perhaps TRBD2 as D (6 bases). The germline CDR1 and CDR2 sequences are KGHSH and LQKENI. The V gene lost 2 bases and the J gene lost 7 bases, with 17 bases spanning the gap. CDR3 length equals 15 residues.

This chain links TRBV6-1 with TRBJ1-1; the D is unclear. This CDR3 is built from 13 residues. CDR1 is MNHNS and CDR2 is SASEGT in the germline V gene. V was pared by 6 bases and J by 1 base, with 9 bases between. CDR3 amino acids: CASRLIQNTEAFF. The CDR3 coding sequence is TGTGCCAGCAGACTAATCCAGAACACTGAAGCTTTCTTT.

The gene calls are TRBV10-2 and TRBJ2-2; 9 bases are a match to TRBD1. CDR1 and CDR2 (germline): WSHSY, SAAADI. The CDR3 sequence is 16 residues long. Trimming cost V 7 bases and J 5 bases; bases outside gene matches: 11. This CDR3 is CASTDTGGIGTGELFF. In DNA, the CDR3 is TGCGCCAGCACCGACACAGGGGGCATAGGGACCGGGGAGCTGTTTTTT.

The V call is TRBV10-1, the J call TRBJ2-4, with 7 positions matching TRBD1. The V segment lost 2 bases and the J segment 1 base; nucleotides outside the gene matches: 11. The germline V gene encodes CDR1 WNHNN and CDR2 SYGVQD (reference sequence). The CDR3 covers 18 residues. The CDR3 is CASSEGYRQGVAKNIQYF. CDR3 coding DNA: TGCGCCAGCAGTGAGGGCTATCGGCAGGGGGTTGCCAAAAACATTCAGTACTTC.

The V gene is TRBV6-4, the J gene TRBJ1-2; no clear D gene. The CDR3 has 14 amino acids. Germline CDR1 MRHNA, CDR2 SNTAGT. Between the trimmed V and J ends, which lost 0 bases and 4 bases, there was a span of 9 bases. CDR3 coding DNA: TGTGCCAGCAGTGACTCTCACGGAGCCTATGGCTACACCTTC. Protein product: CASSDSHGAYGYTF.

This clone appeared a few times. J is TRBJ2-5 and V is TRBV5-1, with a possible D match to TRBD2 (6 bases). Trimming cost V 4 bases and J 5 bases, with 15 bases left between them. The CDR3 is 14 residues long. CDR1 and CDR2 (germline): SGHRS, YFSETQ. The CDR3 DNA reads TGCGCCAGCAGCCGGACTACAAAAGGGGAGACCCAGTACTTC. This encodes CASSRTTKGETQYF.

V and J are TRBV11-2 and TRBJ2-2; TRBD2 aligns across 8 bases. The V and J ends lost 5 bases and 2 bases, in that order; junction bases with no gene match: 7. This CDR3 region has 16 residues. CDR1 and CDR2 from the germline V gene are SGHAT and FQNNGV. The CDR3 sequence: CASSLLAVPNTGELFF. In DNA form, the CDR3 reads TGTGCCAGCAGCCTACTAGCGGTCCCCAACACCGGGGAGCTGTTTTTT.

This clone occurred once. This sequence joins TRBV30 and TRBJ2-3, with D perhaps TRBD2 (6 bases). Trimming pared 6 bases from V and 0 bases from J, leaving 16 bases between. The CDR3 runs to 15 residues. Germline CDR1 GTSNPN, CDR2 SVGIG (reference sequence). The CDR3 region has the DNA TGTGCCTGCCCAAGGGTGGGGGGAAGCACAGATACGCAGTATTTT. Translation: CACPRVGGSTDTQYF. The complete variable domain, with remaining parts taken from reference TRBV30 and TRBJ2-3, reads SQTIHQWPATLVQPVGSPLSLECTVEGTSNPNLYWYRQAAGRGLQLLFYSVGIGQISSEVPQNLSASRPQDRQFILSSKKLLLSDSGFYLCACPRVGGSTDTQYFGPGTRLTVL.

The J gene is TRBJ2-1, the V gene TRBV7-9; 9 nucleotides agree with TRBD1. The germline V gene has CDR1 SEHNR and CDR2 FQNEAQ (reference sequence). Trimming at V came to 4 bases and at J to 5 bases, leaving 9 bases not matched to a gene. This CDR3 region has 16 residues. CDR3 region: CASSSPGQGLDNEQFF. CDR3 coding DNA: TGTGCCAGCAGCTCCCCGGGACAGGGTTTAGACAATGAGCAGTTCTTC.

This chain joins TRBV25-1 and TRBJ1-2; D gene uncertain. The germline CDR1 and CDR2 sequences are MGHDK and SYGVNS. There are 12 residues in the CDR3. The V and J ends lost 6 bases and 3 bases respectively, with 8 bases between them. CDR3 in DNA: TGTGCCAGCAGCGAAGGCTACTATGGCTACACCTTC. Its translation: CASSEGYYGYTF.

The CDR3 sequence is CASSERRTRRETQYF. The CDR3 DNA reads TGTGCCAGCAGTGAAAGGCGGACTAGGAGAGAGACCCAGTACTTC. The V call is TRBV28, the J call TRBJ2-5; 7 positions match TRBD2. The CDR3 has 15 residues. With 5 bases clipped from V and 4 bases from J, the junction kept 10 bases outside the gene matches. CDR1 is MDHEN and CDR2 is SYDVKM in the germline V gene. Based on the CDR3 plus reference TRBV28 and TRBJ2-5, the full variable domain is DVKVTQSSRYLVKRTGEKVFLECVQDMDHENMFWYRQDPGLGLRLIYFSYDVKMKEKGDIPEGYSVSREKKERFSLILESASTNQTSMYLCASSERRTRRETQYFGPGTRLLVL.

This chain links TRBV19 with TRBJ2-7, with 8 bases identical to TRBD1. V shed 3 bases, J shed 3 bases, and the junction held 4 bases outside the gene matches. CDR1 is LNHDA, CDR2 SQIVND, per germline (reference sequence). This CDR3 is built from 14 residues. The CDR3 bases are TGTGCCAGTAGTATTACGGGACAGGACTACGAGCAGTACTTC. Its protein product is CASSITGQDYEQYF.

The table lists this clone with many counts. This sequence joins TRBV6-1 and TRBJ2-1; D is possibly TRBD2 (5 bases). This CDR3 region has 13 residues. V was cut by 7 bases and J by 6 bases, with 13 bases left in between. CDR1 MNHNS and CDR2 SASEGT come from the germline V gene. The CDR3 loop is CASTRESVNEQFF. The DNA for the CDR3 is TGTGCCAGCACGAGGGAATCGGTCAATGAGCAGTTCTTC.

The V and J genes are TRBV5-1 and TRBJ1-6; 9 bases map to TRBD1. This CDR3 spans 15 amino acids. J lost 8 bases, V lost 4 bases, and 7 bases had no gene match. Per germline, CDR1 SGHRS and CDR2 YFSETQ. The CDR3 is CASSVTGGPYSPLHF. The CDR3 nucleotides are TGCGCCAGCAGCGTAACAGGGGGCCCCTATTCACCCCTCCACTTT.

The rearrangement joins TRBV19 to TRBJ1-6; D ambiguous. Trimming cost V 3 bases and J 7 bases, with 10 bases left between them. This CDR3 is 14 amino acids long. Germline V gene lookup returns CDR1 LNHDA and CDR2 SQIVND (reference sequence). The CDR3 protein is CASSIGSKNSPLHF. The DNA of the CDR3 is TGTGCCAGTAGTATTGGGAGTAAAAATTCACCCCTCCACTTT.

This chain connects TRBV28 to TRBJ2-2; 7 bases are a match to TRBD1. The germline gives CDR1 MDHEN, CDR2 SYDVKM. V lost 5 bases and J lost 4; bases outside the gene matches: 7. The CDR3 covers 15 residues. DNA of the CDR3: TGTGCCAGCAGTCTAACGGGACAGTTCACCGGGGAGCTGTTTTTT. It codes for CASSLTGQFTGELFF.

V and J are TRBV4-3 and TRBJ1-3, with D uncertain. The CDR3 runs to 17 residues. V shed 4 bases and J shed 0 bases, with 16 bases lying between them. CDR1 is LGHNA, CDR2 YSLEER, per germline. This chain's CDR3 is CASSPSNSLSSGNTIYF. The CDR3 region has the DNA TGCGCCAGCAGCCCGTCTAACTCCCTGAGCTCTGGAAACACCATATATTTT.

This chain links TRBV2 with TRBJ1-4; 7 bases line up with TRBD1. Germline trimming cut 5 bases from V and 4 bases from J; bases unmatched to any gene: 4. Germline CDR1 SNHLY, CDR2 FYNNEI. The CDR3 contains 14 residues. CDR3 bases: TGTGCCAGCAGTCCCCGACAGGGTAATGAAAAACTGTTTTTT. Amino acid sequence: CASSPRQGNEKLFF.

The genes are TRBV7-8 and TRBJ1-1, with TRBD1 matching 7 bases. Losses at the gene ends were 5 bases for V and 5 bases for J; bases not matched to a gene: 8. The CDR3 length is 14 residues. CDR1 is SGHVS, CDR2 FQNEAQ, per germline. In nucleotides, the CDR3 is TGTGCCAGCAGCACAATAGACAGGGTAACTGAAGCTTTCTTT. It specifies CASSTIDRVTEAFF.

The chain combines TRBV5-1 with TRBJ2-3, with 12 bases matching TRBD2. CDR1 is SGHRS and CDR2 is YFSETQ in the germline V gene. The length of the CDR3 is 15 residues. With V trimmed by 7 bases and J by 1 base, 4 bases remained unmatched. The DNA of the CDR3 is TGCGCCAGCGTTAGGACTAGCGGGGGCACAGATACGCAGTATTTT. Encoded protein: CASVRTSGGTDTQYF.